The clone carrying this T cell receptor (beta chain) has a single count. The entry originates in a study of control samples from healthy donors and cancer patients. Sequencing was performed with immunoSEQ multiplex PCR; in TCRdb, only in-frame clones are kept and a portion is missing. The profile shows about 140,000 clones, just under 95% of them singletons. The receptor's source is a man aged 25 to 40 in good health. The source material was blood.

DNA of the CDR3: TGTGCCAGCAGCTCCCGAACTAGATTAAGAAATTCACCCCTCCACTTT. This gives the protein CASSSRTRLRNSPLHF. The chain uses TRBV14 and TRBJ1-6; the D is unclear. V lost 5 bases, J lost 7 bases, and 18 bases lay in between. Germline assignment: CDR1 SGHDN and CDR2 FVKESK. This CDR3 contains 16 residues. Full variable domain (missing parts from reference TRBV14 and TRBJ1-6): EAGVTQFPSHSVIEKGQTVTLRCDPISGHDNLYWYRRVMGKEIKFLLHFVKESKQDESGMPNNRFLAERTGGTYSTLKVQPAELEDSGVYFCASSSRTRLRNSPLHFGNGTRLTVT.